The rows below give T cell receptor beta chains drawn from one sample of a study of OX40 agonist ivuxolimab in advanced cancers. Only in-frame clones appear in the TCRdb table, and some are missing; sequencing was by immunoSEQ multiplex PCR. The data show 30,000 to 40,000 clones, about 88% seen once. The material sequenced was CD4+ or CD8+ T cells sorted from blood, taken in a trial of the OX40 agonist ivuxolimab. These receptors were collected from an adult with an advanced solid tumor such as melanoma, head and neck, liver or kidney cancer. CDR3s include the opening cysteine and the closing phenylalanine or tryptophan.

v_call	cdr3_length	j_call	cdr3_aa
TRBV7-9	15	TRBJ1-2	CASSLSKGVDYGHTF
TRBV19	13	TRBJ2-1	CASSHSLRDRQFF
TRBV7-9	14	TRBJ1-1	CASSSDRENTEAFF
TRBV2	14	TRBJ2-1	CASISAGGRHEQFF
TRBV28	11	TRBJ2-7	CASSVPYEQYF
TRBV28	12	TRBJ1-2	CASSLVDYGYTF
TRBV5-5	17	TRBJ1-2	CASSPSPPTGREDGYTF
TRBV27	13	TRBJ2-7	CASSLLQGYEQYF
TRBV9	17	TRBJ2-3	CASSVETSGRARDTQYF
TRBV27	15	TRBJ1-1	CASSFIPFLNTEAFF
TRBV9	14	TRBJ2-2	CASSPSSNTGELFF
TRBV7-7	16	TRBJ1-2	CASSAHSGGVQSGYTF
TRBV7-9	15	TRBJ2-7	CASSARLAGGYEQYF
TRBV7-2	15	TRBJ2-7	CASSLEGSAWYEQYF
TRBV11-2	15	TRBJ2-1	CASTRLAGGLNEQFF
TRBV4-1	16	TRBJ1-2	CASSPLTDVLLYGYTF